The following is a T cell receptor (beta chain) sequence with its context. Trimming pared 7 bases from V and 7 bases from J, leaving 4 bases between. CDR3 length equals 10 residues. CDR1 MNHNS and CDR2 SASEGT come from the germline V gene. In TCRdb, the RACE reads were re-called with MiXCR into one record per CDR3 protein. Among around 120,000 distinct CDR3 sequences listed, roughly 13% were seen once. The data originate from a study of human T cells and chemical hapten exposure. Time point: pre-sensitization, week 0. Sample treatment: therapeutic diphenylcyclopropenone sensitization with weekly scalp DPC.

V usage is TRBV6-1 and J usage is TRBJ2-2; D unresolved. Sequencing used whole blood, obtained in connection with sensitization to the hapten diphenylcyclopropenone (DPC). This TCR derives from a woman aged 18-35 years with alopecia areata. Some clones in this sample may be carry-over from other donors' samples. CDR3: CASTGGELFF. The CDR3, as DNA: TGTGCCAGCACAGGCGGGGAGCTGTTTTTT.